The text below deals with one TCR beta chain. Its target is unknown. This specimen comes from a study of T cells expressing NK-cell markers. Overall study context: HCMV serostatus: seven of eight sequenced donors positive, one negative.

With the 5' RACE reads reprocessed, TCRdb shows one record per CDR3 protein and no DNA. The listing records a few hundred thousand distinct CDR3 sequences. Study-level findings and limits: Whether expanded NKG2C+ T cell clones recognized HCMV stayed uncertain.

Germline CDR1 SGHVS, CDR2 FNYEAQ. This CDR3 region has 16 residues. The rearrangement links TRBV7-6 to TRBJ2-7; as DNA is missing, the TRBD1 call by TCRdb cannot be tested. The clonotype comes from a man aged 18-70 years in good health. The material sequenced was blood T cells: a sorted CD56 or NKG2C T cell subset, CD4+ or CD8+ T cells, or bulk PBMC T cells (not recorded which). The CDR3 region is CASSSADRGLDVEQYF.